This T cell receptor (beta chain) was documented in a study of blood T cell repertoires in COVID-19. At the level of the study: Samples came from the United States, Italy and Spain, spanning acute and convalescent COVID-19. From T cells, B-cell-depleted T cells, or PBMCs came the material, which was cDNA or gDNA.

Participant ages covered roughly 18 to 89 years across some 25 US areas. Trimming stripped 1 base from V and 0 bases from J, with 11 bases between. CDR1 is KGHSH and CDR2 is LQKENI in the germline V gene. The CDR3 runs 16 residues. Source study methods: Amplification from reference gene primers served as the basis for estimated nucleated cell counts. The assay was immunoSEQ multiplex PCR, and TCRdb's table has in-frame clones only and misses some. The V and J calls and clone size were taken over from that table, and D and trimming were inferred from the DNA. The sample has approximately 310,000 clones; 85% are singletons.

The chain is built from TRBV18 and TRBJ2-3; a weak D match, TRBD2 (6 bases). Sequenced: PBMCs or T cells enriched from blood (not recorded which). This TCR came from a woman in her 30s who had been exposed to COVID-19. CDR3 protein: CASSPRYGGSTDTQYF. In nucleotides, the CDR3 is TGTGCCAGCTCACCACGGTACGGGGGTAGCACAGATACGCAGTATTTT.